This note documents a single T cell receptor (beta chain) sequence. Its binding antigen is unknown. No much larger clonotype is one base removed from it; base qualities were not supplied. The data are from a study of human versus mouse CDR3 diversity and MHC coevolution (TCRdb year 2017). Concerning the study at large: According to reports, the immunoSEQ assay detects one in 200,000 T cells and minimizes multiplex PCR amplification bias. Valid reads per sample ranged from 0.6 x 10^7 to 1.6 x 10^7 across mouse and human samples. As a reference point for TCR selection on multiple MHC II alleles, the study used human naive CD4 T cell repertoires and compared them against human-TCR-locus transgenic mice that have a single MHC II. The human cohort comprised three healthy volunteer blood donors, one aged 30 to 39, one aged 40 to 50 and one aged 60 to 70 at collection. Results the study describes overall, beyond this receptor: On average, humans had more CDR3 deletions and insertions than mice, indicating greater exonuclease and TdT activity. Most of the three human donors showed the lowest clonal inequality scores among all compared groups. Repertoire diversity was not regarded as directly comparable between humans and mice because human T cells were selected on several MHC II alleles. The largest TCR beta repertoire according to iCHAO1 estimates belonged to humans, at approximately 1.7 million clonotypes, a result attributed likely to selection by multiple MHC II molecules.

The QIAGEN blood and tissue kit was used to extract genomic DNA from sorted cells, and the DNA was quantified on a NanoDrop 1000. TCR alpha and beta chains were deep sequenced and quantified on the immunoSEQ platform using multiplex PCR of genomic DNA. In the source study's methods: IMGT gene and region definitions were used for annotation of the TCR sequences. As a stand-in for the preselection repertoire, out-of-frame rearrangements were used and set against in-frame clonotypes. Repertoire size was estimated with the iCHAO1 estimator supplied with the immunoSEQ platform. Clonal inequality was measured with a Gini index on in-frame amino acid clonotypes, based on the Lorenz curve. The intersect function in the R package tcR was used to count shared clonotypes, while the Jaccard index served to score similarity. Principal component analysis of V, J and V-J usage frequencies was run with the R prcomp function without normalization. The source is immuneACCESS, and TCRdb retained only in-frame sequences with V and J called. Part of the clones is not carried over; for the studies checked, unresolved V genes explain less than half of this, and the remainder is unexplained. From that table come the V and J calls and clone size; the DNA was used to work out D and trimming. In all, the sample holds around 77,000 clones, and around 93% of those were seen once. In total, the top ten clones hold 0.15% of the sample.

V is cut by 4 bases and J by 0 bases, and the space between the germline ends is 14 bases. The CDR3 goes from the cysteine to the phenylalanine over 15 residues. Only the CDR3 portion is preserved as DNA: 45 bases, with reading frame beginning at the first base. The germline V gene encodes CDR1 SGHTS and CDR2 YDEGEE. Naive CD4 T cells, defined as CD45RO-negative and CD62L-positive, were isolated from PBMCs by fluorescence-activated cell sorting. From each donor, around 51 ml of fresh peripheral blood was taken, and Ficoll density centrifugation was then used to isolate PBMCs. Cells were sorted on a FACSAria III instrument, and every sample had a purity above 95%.

The rearrangement combines TRBV5-8 with TRBJ2-7, with a tentative D gene TRBD1 over 6 matching bases. The TCR comes from a person aged 25 to 69 in good health. The specimen was naive CD4+ T cells from blood. The cell subset or site label, as the study defines it: CD45RO-negative CD62L-positive naive CD4 T cells. CDR3 reads: CASSPRQALSYEQYF. The DNA sequence follows: TGTGCCAGCAGCCCTAGACAGGCTCTCTCCTACGAGCAGTACTTC.